Listed below are T cell receptor beta chains from one sample, sequenced in a study of radiation and T cells in renal cell carcinoma. TCRdb's copy holds only in-frame clones and misses some; the assay was immunoSEQ multiplex PCR. The sample lists about 120,000 clones, about four fifths occurring once. This specimen was blood, taken from a patient whose treatment included radiotherapy and nephrectomy. The source of these receptors is a man in his fifties or sixties with renal cell carcinoma. CDR3s include the opening cysteine and the closing phenylalanine or tryptophan. The D gene is left open where the match is weak. Size is omitted from some rows. Given values are once, few, many or a class for expanded clones.

>few|TRBJ1-1|TRBV2|NA
TGTGCCAGCGGTTTTGCGTTTGAAGCTTTCTTT
CASGFAFEAFF
>NA|TRBJ2-7|TRBV7-9|NA
TGTGCCAGCAGCATTGGACTAACGGTCGACGAGCAGTACTTC
CASSIGLTVDEQYF
>NA|TRBJ2-1|TRBV27|TRBD2
TGTGCCAGCAAGAGGCTAGCGGGGTTGGATGAGCAGTTCTTC
CASKRLAGLDEQFF
>NA|TRBJ2-1|TRBV9|TRBD1
TGTGCCAGCAGCACGGGGACAGCCGACAATGAGCAGTTCTTC
CASSTGTADNEQFF
>NA|TRBJ2-7|TRBV5-1|NA
TGCGCCAGCAGCTTGGGTACAGCCTCCTACGAGCAGTACTTC
CASSLGTASYEQYF
>NA|TRBJ1-2|TRBV18|TRBD1
TGTGCCAGCTCACCACTATTACAGGGGGCCAACTATGGCTACACCTTC
CASSPLLQGANYGYTF
>NA|TRBJ1-1|TRBV19|NA
TGTGCCAGTAGTCGGGTAGCGAACACTGAAGCTTTCTTT
CASSRVANTEAFF
>once|TRBJ1-2|TRBV7-2|NA
TGTGCCACCCCACTCCCCCAGGGTCCAGCTAACTATGGCTACACCTTC
CATPLPQGPANYGYTF
>NA|TRBJ2-7|TRBV15|TRBD1
TGTGCCACCAGCAGAGATTTAAACTTCGGCAGGGGGCTGGGCTACGAGCAGTACTTC
CATSRDLNFGRGLGYEQYF
>NA|TRBJ2-1|TRBV2|NA
TGTGCCAGCAGTGAATATGAGCAGTTCTTC
CASSEYEQFF
>NA|TRBJ2-2|TRBV30|TRBD1
TGTGCCTGGGATCGAGACAGGGTTAACATCGGGGAGCTGTTTTTT
CAWDRDRVNIGELFF
>NA|TRBJ2-7|TRBV5-1|TRBD2
TGCGCCAGCAGCTTGGGACTAGCGGACTCCTACGAGCAGTACTTC
CASSLGLADSYEQYF
>once|TRBJ1-1|TRBV6-1|NA
TGTGCCAGCAGTCGGACCCACCCGGAAGCTTTCTTT
CASSRTHPEAFF
>NA|TRBJ1-3|TRBV5-8|NA
TGTGCCAGCGGCTCCGGACAGTCCTCTGGAAACACCATATATTTT
CASGSGQSSGNTIYF
>NA|TRBJ1-1|TRBV10-3|TRBD1
TGTGCCATCACGGCCCAGAACACAGGGGACACTGAAGCTTTCTTT
CAITAQNTGDTEAFF
>NA|TRBJ2-2|TRBV7-3|NA
TGTGCCAGCCTAGAGCAGGGGATTACCGGGGAGCTGTTTTTT
CASLEQGITGELFF
>NA|TRBJ2-1|TRBV28|NA
TGTGCCAGCAGGGAGGGTGGGTCCTACAATGAGCAGTTCTTC
CASREGGSYNEQFF
>NA|TRBJ2-1|TRBV9|TRBD1
TGTGCCAGCAGCACCGGGACAGGGGACAATGAGCAGTTCTTC
CASSTGTGDNEQFF
>many|TRBJ2-1|TRBV7-9|TRBD2
TGTGCCAGCAGCTCCCCTTTACTAGCGGGAGTTGCGTGGGAGCAGTTCTTC
CASSSPLLAGVAWEQFF
>NA|TRBJ2-7|TRBV30|TRBD2
TGTGCCTGGAGTCTAGCGGGAGGGACGGGAGAGCAGTACTTC
CAWSLAGGTGEQYF
>NA|TRBJ1-3|TRBV6-6|NA
TGTGCCAGCTTCAGTTCTGGAAACACCATATATTTT
CASFSSGNTIYF
>NA|TRBJ2-5|TRBV6-4|NA
TGTGCCAGCAGACCCCCGGTGGTTTGGGGAGAGACCCAGTACTTC
CASRPPVVWGETQYF
>many|TRBJ1-5|TRBV4-1|TRBD1
TGCGCCAGCAGCCAAGAGGGGGGACAGGGGCTGGGACAGCCCCAGCATTTT
CASSQEGGQGLGQPQHF
>NA|TRBJ2-1|TRBV7-8|NA
TGTGCCAGCAGCCCCCGTTCCGTAGCGAGCCTCTACAATGAGCAGTTCTTC
CASSPRSVASLYNEQFF
>NA|TRBJ1-3|TRBV9|NA
TGTGCCAGCAGCCCTCGTGTGGGTCTTGACTCTTCTGGAAACACCATATATTTT
CASSPRVGLDSSGNTIYF
>once|TRBJ2-1|TRBV18|TRBD2
TGTGCCAGCTCATCTCCTGCGGGAGTTGGGGGGCAGTTCTTC
CASSSPAGVGGQFF
>few|TRBJ2-1|TRBV6-4|TRBD2
TGTGCCAGCAGTGACACTAGCGGGAGTTACAATGAGCAGTTCTTC
CASSDTSGSYNEQFF
>NA|TRBJ2-3|TRBV7-4|NA
TGTGCCAGCAGCTTACAGGGAATTTCCACAGATACGCAGTATTTT
CASSLQGISTDTQYF
>NA|TRBJ2-7|TRBV6-5|TRBD1
TGTGCCAGCAGTTACAGTTTGCAGGGGGCGCTTGAGCAGTACTTC
CASSYSLQGALEQYF
>once|TRBJ1-2|TRBV14|NA
TGTGCCAGCAGCCAAATGGACAGAAGCTTCTATGGCTACACCTTC
CASSQMDRSFYGYTF
>NA|TRBJ2-1|TRBV15|TRBD2
TGTGCCACCAGCAGAGAACCACTAGCGGGAGATTTGGGCATCTACAATGAGCAGTTCTTC
CATSREPLAGDLGIYNEQFF
>NA|TRBJ1-6|TRBV12-5|TRBD1
TGTGCTAGTGGTTTCTCAGGGGGAAGCTCCTATAATTCACCCCTCCACTTT
CASGFSGGSSYNSPLHF
>NA|TRBJ1-4|TRBV6-5|NA
TGTGCCAGCAGTTATGGGGCCCAGAATGAAAAACTGTTTTTT
CASSYGAQNEKLFF
>NA|TRBJ2-3|TRBV6-1|NA
TGTGCCAGCAGTGTAGGGACCGACCCTAGCACAGATACGCAGTATTTT
CASSVGTDPSTDTQYF
>NA|TRBJ2-5|TRBV5-1|TRBD2
TGCGCCAGCAGCTTGGGACTAGCGGGGCCCCAAGAGACCCAGTACTTC
CASSLGLAGPQETQYF